A selection of T cell receptor beta chains follows, all from one sample in a study of blood T cells in healthy people across ages. TCRdb reanalysed the 5' RACE reads using MiXCR and keeps one entry per CDR3 protein. Here the sample spans about 2 million distinct CDR3 sequences, around half being singletons. The sample consisted of blood. These receptors all come from a woman in her 40s in good health. Both conserved end residues are part of each CDR3. Each record gives: clone size, D gene, J gene, V gene, CDR3 DNA, CDR3 protein. The D gene is left open where the match is weak. Part of the rows lack a size; the others show once, few, many or a class for expanded clones.

.,TRBD1,TRBJ1-2,TRBV2,TGTGCCAGCAGCCCTGACAGGGGGCGAGCCTATGGCTACACCTTC,CASSPDRGRAYGYTF
.,.,TRBJ1-2,TRBV29-1,TGCAGCGTTCCACTTCAGGGTTCCGGGTCCTATGGCTACACCTTC,CSVPLQGSGSYGYTF
few,.,TRBJ1-2,TRBV20-1,TGCAGTGCTCCACAGGGTGGGCATGGCTACACCTTC,CSAPQGGHGYTF
.,.,TRBJ2-1,TRBV19,TGTGCCAGTAGAAAGGGGACCCGCTCGTTGGATGAGCAGTTCTTC,CASRKGTRSLDEQFF
.,.,TRBJ2-7,TRBV11-2,TGTGCCAGCAGCTTAGTAGCGGCCCTATCCTACAATGAGCAGTACTTC,CASSLVAALSYNEQYF
.,.,TRBJ2-5,TRBV5-4,TGTGCCAGCAGCTATGACCTCCTTGGCAAGACCCAGTACTTC,CASSYDLLGKTQYF
.,.,TRBJ1-2,TRBV28,TGTGCCAGCAGCCATACCGAGGGTGGCTACACCTTC,CASSHTEGGYTF
.,.,TRBJ2-7,TRBV21-1,TGTGCCAGCAGCAAAGGGGGGAGGTTCTACGAGCAGTACTTC,CASSKGGRFYEQYF
.,.,TRBJ2-1,TRBV20-1,TGCAGTGCTAAGGAGGTATTGAAGTACAATGAGCAGTTCTTC,CSAKEVLKYNEQFF
once,.,TRBJ2-3,TRBV7-2,TGTGTCAGCAGCTCGGCAGATACGCAGTATTTT,CVSSSADTQYF
few,.,TRBJ1-6,TRBV5-1,TGCGCCAGCAGCTTGATGGGAGACTATAATTCACCCCTCCACTTT,CASSLMGDYNSPLHF
.,TRBD1,TRBJ2-5,TRBV12-3/TRBV12-4,TGTGCCAGCAGTTCCGAGACAGGGGGCAAAGAGACCCAGTACTTC,CASSSETGGKETQYF
.,TRBD1,TRBJ2-1,TRBV20-1,TGCAGTGCTAGGCGAGGGGGCAGCTACGAGCAGTTCTTC,CSARRGGSYEQFF
.,.,TRBJ2-7,TRBV28,TGTGCCACGGGGTTGGGTTCCTACGAGCAGTACTTC,CATGLGSYEQYF
.,.,TRBJ1-6,TRBV15,TGTGCCACCAGCAGAGTCCAGGCTAATTCACCCCTCCACTTT,CATSRVQANSPLHF
.,TRBD2,TRBJ2-5,TRBV5-1,TGCGCCAGCAGCTTGACGAGCGGGGGGTTCGACCAAGAGACCCAGTACTTC,CASSLTSGGFDQETQYF
few,.,TRBJ2-5,TRBV6-2/TRBV6-3,TGTGCCAGCAGTTACGCCAGGACACACAACCAAGAGACCCAGTACTTC,CASSYARTHNQETQYF
few,.,TRBJ1-1,TRBV7-9,TGTGCCAGCAGCTTAGATCAGGGTAGCACTGAAGCTTTCTTT,CASSLDQGSTEAFF
.,.,TRBJ1-2,TRBV6-5,TGTGCCAGCAGTACCACTGGTATAGCAGGCACCTTC,CASSTTGIAGTF
.,.,TRBJ2-7,TRBV6-2/TRBV6-3,TGTGCCAGCTCCCGATCGACCTACGAGCAGTACTTC,CASSRSTYEQYF
.,.,TRBJ2-7,TRBV20-1,TGCAGTGCTAGTCGGAGGGCCCTCTCCTGCGAGCAGTACTTC,CSASRRALSCEQYF
.,.,TRBJ1-4,TRBV7-2,TGTGCCAGCAGCTACGACCCGGGACGGGCAAATGAAAAACTGTTTTTT,CASSYDPGRANEKLFF
.,.,TRBJ2-5,TRBV28,TGTGCCAGCAGTTTATTACGCGGGTCCGAGGAGCAGTACTTC,CASSLLRGSEEQYF
.,.,TRBJ1-2,TRBV12-3/TRBV12-4,TGTGCCAGCAGTTTAGGGGAAGGGACTGGCTACACCTTC,CASSLGEGTGYTF
.,.,TRBJ1-2,TRBV20-1,TGCAGTGCCTACTCAGGGAATTTATCTGGCTACACCTTC,CSAYSGNLSGYTF
.,.,TRBJ2-5,TRBV20-1,TGCAGTGCTAGGTCGGGCAGCAAAGAGACCCAGTACTTC,CSARSGSKETQYF
.,TRBD2,TRBJ2-5,TRBV20-1,TGCAGTGCTAGGGAACTAGCGGGGGGGCCTTGGGAGACCCAGTACTTC,CSARELAGGPWETQYF
.,TRBD1,TRBJ2-3,TRBV11-2,TGTGCCAGCAGCTCCGGGACAGGGAAATATACGCAGTATTTT,CASSSGTGKYTQYF
.,TRBD1,TRBJ2-5,TRBV29-1,TGCAGCGTTGTAGACAGGGTGGAGACCCAGTACTTC,CSVVDRVETQYF
.,TRBD2,TRBJ2-5,TRBV28,TGTGCCAGCAGCCTCGGGACTAGCGGGGGCGGGCAAGAGACCCAGTACTTC,CASSLGTSGGGQETQYF
.,.,TRBJ1-4,TRBV20-1,TGCAGTGCTAGTGGACAATTTAATGAAAAACTGTTTTTT,CSASGQFNEKLFF
.,.,TRBJ1-2,TRBV29-1,TGCAGCGGTGAAGAATCCCCAGCCCATGGCTACACCTTC,CSGEESPAHGYTF
.,.,TRBJ1-2,TRBV5-1,TGCGCCAGCAGCTTGGGGCCGGATGGCTACACCTTC,CASSLGPDGYTF
.,TRBD2,TRBJ2-3,TRBV29-1,TGCAGCGTTGGAGGACTAGCAGTGGATACGCAGTATTTT,CSVGGLAVDTQYF
few,TRBD2,TRBJ2-1,TRBV7-2,TGTGCCAGCAGCTTAGAGTCCAGCGGGGGAAACCCGAGCTCCTACAATGAGCAGTTCTTC,CASSLESSGGNPSSYNEQFF
.,.,TRBJ2-2,TRBV27,TGTGCCACGAGTCCGGGAGAGAACACCGGGGAGCTGTTTTTT,CATSPGENTGELFF
few,TRBD1,TRBJ2-5,TRBV7-8,TGTGCCAGCAGCGCCACTGATACAGGGGAAGAGACCCAGTACTTC,CASSATDTGEETQYF
.,TRBD1,TRBJ1-6,TRBV12-3/TRBV12-4,TGTGCCAGCAGGCAGCAGGGGGTGGGTTCACCCCTCCACTTT,CASRQQGVGSPLHF
few,.,TRBJ2-3,TRBV18,TGTGCCAGCTCCCAAGGGACTTACACAGATACGCAGTATTTT,CASSQGTYTDTQYF
few,TRBD1,TRBJ2-5,TRBV13,TGTGCCAGCAGCACTGACAGGGGGAAGGAGGAGACCCAGTACTTC,CASSTDRGKEETQYF
.,.,TRBJ1-6,TRBV28,TGTGCCAGCAGTTTTCTAACGGGTTCCTATAATTCACCCCTCCACTTT,CASSFLTGSYNSPLHF
.,.,TRBJ2-1,TRBV6-1,TGTGCCAGCACCACCACAGGGAGCTCCTACAATGAGCAGTTCTTC,CASTTTGSSYNEQFF
.,.,TRBJ1-2,TRBV6-2/TRBV6-3,TGTGCCAGCAGTCGGACAGCTGGTAACTATGGCTACACCTTC,CASSRTAGNYGYTF
.,TRBD1,TRBJ2-3,TRBV7-8,TGTGCCAGCAGCTACAGGGGAGACGACACAGATACGCAGTATTTT,CASSYRGDDTDTQYF
.,.,TRBJ2-4,TRBV15,TGTGCCACCGGTAGCACACACCTAGCCAAAAACATTCAGTACTTC,CATGSTHLAKNIQYF
few,.,TRBJ1-2,TRBV12-3/TRBV12-4,TGTGCCAGCAGCACCCCGACAGGACCCCGCTATGGCTACACCTTC,CASSTPTGPRYGYTF
.,.,TRBJ2-1,TRBV20-1,TGCAGTGCTCCGAACCTCTTCCAGGGAAATGAGCAGTTCTTC,CSAPNLFQGNEQFF
.,.,TRBJ2-3,TRBV6-6,TGTGCCCTTGGGGGTGGAACAGATACGCAGTATTTT,CALGGGTDTQYF
.,TRBD2,TRBJ2-7,TRBV10-2,TGCGCCACCACGACTAGCGGTTCCTACGAGCAGTACTTC,CATTTSGSYEQYF
.,TRBD1,TRBJ1-6,TRBV9,TGTGCCAGCAGCCCACAGGGGGCGGGTAGTAATTCACCCCTCCACTTT,CASSPQGAGSNSPLHF
.,.,TRBJ1-1,TRBV3-1,TGTGCCAGCAGCCAGAAAGTCATGAACACTGAAGCTTTCTTT,CASSQKVMNTEAFF